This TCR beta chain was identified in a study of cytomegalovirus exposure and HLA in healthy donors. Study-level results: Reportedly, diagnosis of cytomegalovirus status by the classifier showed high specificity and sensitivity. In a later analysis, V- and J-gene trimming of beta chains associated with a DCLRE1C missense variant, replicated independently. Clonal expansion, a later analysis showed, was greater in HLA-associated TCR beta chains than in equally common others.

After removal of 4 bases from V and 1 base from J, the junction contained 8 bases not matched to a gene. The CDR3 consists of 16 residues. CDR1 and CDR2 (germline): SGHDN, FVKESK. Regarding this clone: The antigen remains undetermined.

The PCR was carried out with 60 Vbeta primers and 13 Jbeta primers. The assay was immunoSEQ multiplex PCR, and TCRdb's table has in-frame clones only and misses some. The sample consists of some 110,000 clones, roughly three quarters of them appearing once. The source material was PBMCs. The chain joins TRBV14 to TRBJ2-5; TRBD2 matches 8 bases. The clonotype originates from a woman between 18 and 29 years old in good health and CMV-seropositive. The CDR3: CASSPGVTSGQETQYF. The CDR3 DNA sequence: TGTGCCAGCAGCCCTGGGGTAACTAGCGGCCAAGAGACCCAGTACTTC.